These T cell receptor beta chains were read from a single sample in a study of blood T cell repertoires in COVID-19. Data came from immunoSEQ multiplex PCR; TCRdb stores just in-frame clones and leaves some out. The repertoire has some 46,000 clones, more than 70% of them found once; the top ten carry almost 6.5%. Sequencing input: peripheral blood. These TCRs come from a man aged 60-69 years with acute or convalescent COVID-19. CDR3s leave out the opening cysteine and the closing phenylalanine or tryptophan.

TRBV5-1	TRBJ2-7	ASSDSGRWYEQY
TRBV7-9	TRBJ1-2	ASSSWDRPNYGYT
TRBV19	TRBJ2-6	ASSNPISGANVLT
TRBV5-1	TRBJ2-2	ASSLAPTPGELF
TRBV6-1	TRBJ1-3	ASSEARGGARGNTIY
TRBV4-2	TRBJ2-5	ASSHLTKPGGEGKTQY
TRBV3-1/TRBV3-2	TRBJ2-5	ASRRLAGVGPQETQY
TRBV27	TRBJ1-5	ASSPLGGRGRQPQH
TRBV5-1	TRBJ2-1	ASSRLAGELDEQF
TRBV27	TRBJ2-3	ASSLSGSRGSQY
TRBV6-1	TRBJ2-3	ASSEIRDSRSF
TRBV29-1	TRBJ1-1	SGEQGFEAF
TRBV30	TRBJ2-7	AWSPSSEQY
TRBV19	TRBJ2-5	ASSILGQGKLSQY
TRBV3-1/TRBV3-2	TRBJ1-5	ASSQLYRADQPQH
TRBV29-1	TRBJ2-3	SVEDRGDTQY
TRBV5-1	TRBJ1-3	ASSLDSSGNTIY
TRBV30	TRBJ2-7	AWGRDTNYEQY
TRBV7-2	TRBJ1-5	ASSSDKLFQPQH
TRBV29-1	TRBJ2-4	SVATDSNIQY
TRBV13	TRBJ1-2	ASSFGGDLGRQDGYT
TRBV4-2	TRBJ2-1	ASSQGRGRAVDEQF
TRBV30	TRBJ1-1	AWSVRHSNTEAF
TRBV6-5	TRBJ1-2	ASSLAGNYGYT
TRBV28	TRBJ2-1	ASSLQYGTVYNEQF
TRBV28	TRBJ2-5	ASKERTIDQETQY
TRBV28	TRBJ2-7	ASSFGLAEQY
TRBV7-9	TRBJ2-7	ASSLAGDRGEQY